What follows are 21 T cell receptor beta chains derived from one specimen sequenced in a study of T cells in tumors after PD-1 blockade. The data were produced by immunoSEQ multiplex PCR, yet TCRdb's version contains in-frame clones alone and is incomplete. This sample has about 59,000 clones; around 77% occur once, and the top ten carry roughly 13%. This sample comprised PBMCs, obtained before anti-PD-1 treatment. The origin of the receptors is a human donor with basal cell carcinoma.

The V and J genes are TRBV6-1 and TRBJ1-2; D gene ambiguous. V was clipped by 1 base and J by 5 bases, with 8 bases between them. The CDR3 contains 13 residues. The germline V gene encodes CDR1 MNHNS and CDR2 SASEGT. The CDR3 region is CASSEGGWYGYTF. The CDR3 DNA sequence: TGTGCCAGCAGTGAAGGGGGTTGGTATGGCTACACCTTC.

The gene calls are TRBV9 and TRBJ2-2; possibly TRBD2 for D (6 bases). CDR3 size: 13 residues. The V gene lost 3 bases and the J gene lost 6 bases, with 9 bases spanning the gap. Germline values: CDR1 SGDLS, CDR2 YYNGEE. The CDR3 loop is CASSEGGAGELFF. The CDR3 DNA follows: TGTGCCAGCAGCGAAGGAGGGGCCGGGGAGCTGTTTTTT.

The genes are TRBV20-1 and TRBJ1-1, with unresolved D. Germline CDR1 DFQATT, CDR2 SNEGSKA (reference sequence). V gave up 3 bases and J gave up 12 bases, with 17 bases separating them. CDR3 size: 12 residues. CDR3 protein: CSASDGIKMPFF. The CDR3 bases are TGCAGTGCTAGTGACGGGATTAAAATGCCTTTCTTT.

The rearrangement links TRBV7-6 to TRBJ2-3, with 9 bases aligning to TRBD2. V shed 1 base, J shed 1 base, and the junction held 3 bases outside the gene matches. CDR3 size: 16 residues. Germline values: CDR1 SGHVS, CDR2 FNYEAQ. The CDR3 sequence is CASSLGASGGTDTQYF. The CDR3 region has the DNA TGTGCCAGCAGCTTAGGAGCTAGCGGGGGCACAGATACGCAGTATTTT.

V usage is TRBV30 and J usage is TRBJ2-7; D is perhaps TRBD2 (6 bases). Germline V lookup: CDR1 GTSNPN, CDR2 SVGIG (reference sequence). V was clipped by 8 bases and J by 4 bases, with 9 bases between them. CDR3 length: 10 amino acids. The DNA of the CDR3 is TGTGCCACGGGGGATTACGAGCAGTACTTC. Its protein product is CATGDYEQYF.

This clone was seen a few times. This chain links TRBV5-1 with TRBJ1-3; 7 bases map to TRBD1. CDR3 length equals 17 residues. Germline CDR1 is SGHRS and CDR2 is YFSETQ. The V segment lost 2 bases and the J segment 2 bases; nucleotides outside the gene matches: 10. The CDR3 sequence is CASSFSLQGEPGNTIYF. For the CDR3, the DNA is TGCGCCAGCAGCTTTAGCCTTCAGGGGGAACCTGGAAACACCATATATTTT.

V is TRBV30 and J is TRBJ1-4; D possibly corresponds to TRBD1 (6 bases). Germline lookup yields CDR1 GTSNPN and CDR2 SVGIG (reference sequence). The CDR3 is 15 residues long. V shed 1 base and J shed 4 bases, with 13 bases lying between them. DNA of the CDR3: TGTGCCTGGAGTGGGGGGGCAGGGATTAATGAAAAACTGTTTTTT. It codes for CAWSGGAGINEKLFF.

The CDR3 region is CASSPYSVEETQYF. In DNA form, the CDR3 reads TGTGCCAGCAGCCCCTATAGCGTGGAGGAGACCCAGTACTTC. The V and J genes are TRBV7-2 and TRBJ2-5; tentatively, D is TRBD2 (5 bases). The CDR3 consists of 14 residues. V lost 5 bases and J lost 5, with 15 bases in between. Germline CDR1 reads SGHTA; CDR2 reads FQGNSA.

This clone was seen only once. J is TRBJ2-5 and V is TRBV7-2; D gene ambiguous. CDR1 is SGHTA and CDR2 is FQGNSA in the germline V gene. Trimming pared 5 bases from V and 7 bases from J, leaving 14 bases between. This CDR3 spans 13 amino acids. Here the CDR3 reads CASSPAVWGTQYF. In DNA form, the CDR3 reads TGTGCCAGCAGCCCTGCGGTGTGGGGGACCCAGTACTTC. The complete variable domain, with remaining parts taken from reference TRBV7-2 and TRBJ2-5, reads GAGVSQSPSNKVTEKGKDVELRCDPISGHTALYWYRQSLGQGLEFLIYFQGNSAPDKSGLPSDRFSAERTGGSVSTLTIQRTQQEDSAVYLCASSPAVWGTQYFGPGTRLLVL.

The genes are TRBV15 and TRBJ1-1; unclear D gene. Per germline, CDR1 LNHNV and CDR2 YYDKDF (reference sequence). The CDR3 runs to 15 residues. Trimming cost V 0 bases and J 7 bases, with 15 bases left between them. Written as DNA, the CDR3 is TGTGCCACCAGCAGAGACAGCCACCCGGCGGATGAAGCTTTCTTT. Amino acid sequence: CATSRDSHPADEAFF.

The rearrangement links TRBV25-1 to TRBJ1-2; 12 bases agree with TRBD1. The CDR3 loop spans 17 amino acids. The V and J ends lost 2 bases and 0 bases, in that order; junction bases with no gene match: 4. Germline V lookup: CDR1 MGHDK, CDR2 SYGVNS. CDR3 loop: CASSEGTGGAANYGYTF. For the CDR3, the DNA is TGTGCCAGCAGTGAAGGGACAGGGGGCGCTGCTAACTATGGCTACACCTTC.

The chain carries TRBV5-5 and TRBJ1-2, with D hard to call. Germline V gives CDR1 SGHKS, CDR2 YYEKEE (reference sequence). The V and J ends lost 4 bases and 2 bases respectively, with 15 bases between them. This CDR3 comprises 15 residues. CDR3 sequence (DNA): TGTGCCAGCAGCCGTACCACCGGCAACAACTATGGCTACACCTTC. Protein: CASSRTTGNNYGYTF.

The CDR3 loop reads CASSPGATNEKLFF. The CDR3 DNA is TGTGCCAGCAGCCCAGGTGCAACTAATGAAAAACTGTTTTTT. The chain has TRBV7-6 and TRBJ1-4; D gene unclear. Germline V gives CDR1 SGHVS, CDR2 FNYEAQ. The V and J ends lost 5 bases and 0 bases respectively, with 7 bases between them. The length of the CDR3 is 14 residues. The full variable domain, with the rest looked up from reference TRBV7-6 and TRBJ1-4, is GAGVSQSPRYKVTKRGQDVALRCDPISGHVSLYWYRQALGQGPEFLTYFNYEAQQDKSGLPNDRFSAERPEGSISTLTIQRTEQRDSAMYRCASSPGATNEKLFFGSGTQLSVL.

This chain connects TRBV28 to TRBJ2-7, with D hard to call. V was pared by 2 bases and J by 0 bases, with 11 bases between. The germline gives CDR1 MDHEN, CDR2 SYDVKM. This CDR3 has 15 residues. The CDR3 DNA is TGTGCCAGCAGTTTAACCGGGCTTACCTCCTACGAGCAGTACTTC. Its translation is CASSLTGLTSYEQYF.

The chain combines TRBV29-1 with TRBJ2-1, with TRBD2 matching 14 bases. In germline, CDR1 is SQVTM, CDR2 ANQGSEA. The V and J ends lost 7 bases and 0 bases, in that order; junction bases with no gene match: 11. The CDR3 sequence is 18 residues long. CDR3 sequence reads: CSALGTSGGDGSYNEQFF. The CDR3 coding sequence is TGCAGCGCCCTCGGGACTAGCGGGGGAGACGGCTCCTACAATGAGCAGTTCTTC.

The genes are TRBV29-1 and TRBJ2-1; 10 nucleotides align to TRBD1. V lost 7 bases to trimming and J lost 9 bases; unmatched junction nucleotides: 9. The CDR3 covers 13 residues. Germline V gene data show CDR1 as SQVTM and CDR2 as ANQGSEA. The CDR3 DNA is TGCAGCGCGCCGGGACAGGGGTTTAGTGAGCAGTTCTTC. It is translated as CSAPGQGFSEQFF.

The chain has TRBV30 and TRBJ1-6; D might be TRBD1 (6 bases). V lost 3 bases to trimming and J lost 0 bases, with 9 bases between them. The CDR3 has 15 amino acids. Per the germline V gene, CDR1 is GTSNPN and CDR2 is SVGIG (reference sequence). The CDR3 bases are TGTGCCTGGAGGGGGGGGGCCTCCTATAATTCACCCCTCCACTTT. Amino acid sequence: CAWRGGASYNSPLHF. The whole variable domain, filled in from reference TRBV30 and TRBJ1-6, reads SQTIHQWPATLVQPVGSPLSLECTVEGTSNPNLYWYRQAAGRGLQLLFYSVGIGQISSEVPQNLSASRPQDRQFILSSKKLLLSDSGFYLCAWRGGASYNSPLHFGNGTRLTVT.

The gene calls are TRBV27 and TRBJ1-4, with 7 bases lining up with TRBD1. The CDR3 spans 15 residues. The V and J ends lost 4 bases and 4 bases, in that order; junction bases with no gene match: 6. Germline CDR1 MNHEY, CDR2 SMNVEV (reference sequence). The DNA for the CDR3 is TGTGCCAGCAGTTCCCACGGGACAGTTAATGAAAAACTGTTTTTT. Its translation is CASSSHGTVNEKLFF.

CDR3 residues: CASSVQGLGGYTF. CDR3 DNA sequence: TGTGCCAGCAGTGTTCAGGGATTGGGTGGCTACACCTTC. The V and J genes are TRBV25-1 and TRBJ1-2; TRBD1 is a possible D gene (5 bases). The CDR3 is 13 amino acids. Between the trimmed V and J ends, which lost 4 bases and 7 bases, there was a span of 13 bases. Looked up from germline, CDR1 is MGHDK and CDR2 is SYGVNS.

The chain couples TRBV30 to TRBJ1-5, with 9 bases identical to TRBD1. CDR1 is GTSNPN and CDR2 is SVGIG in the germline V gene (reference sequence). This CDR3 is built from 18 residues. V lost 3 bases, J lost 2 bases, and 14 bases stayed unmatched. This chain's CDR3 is CAWSAGTGRRLGNQPQHF. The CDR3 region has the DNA TGTGCCTGGAGCGCCGGGACAGGGCGCCGGTTGGGCAATCAGCCCCAGCATTTT.

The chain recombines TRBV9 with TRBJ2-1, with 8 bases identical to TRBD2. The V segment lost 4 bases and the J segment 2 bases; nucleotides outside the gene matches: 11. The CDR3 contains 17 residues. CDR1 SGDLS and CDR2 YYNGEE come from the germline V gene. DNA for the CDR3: TGTGCCAGCAGCCTGTATAGCGGGGACATCCCCTACAATGAGCAGTTCTTC. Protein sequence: CASSLYSGDIPYNEQFF.